These 21 T cell receptor beta chains share one sample of origin, sequenced in a study of blood T cell repertoires in COVID-19. Produced via immunoSEQ multiplex PCR; TCRdb's table is partial and in-frame only. The sample lists some 300,000 clones; 89% were seen once. The sample comprised peripheral blood. Receptors were obtained from a woman between 25 and 40 years old with COVID-19, enrolled during active disease.

This chain links TRBV10-3 with TRBJ2-1; D may be TRBD1 (5 bases). The V and J ends lost 4 bases and 5 bases respectively, with 12 bases between them. CDR1 is ENHRY, CDR2 SYGVKD, per germline. The length of the CDR3 is 14 residues. The CDR3 coding sequence is TGTGCCATCAGTGCGTGGACACCGAACAATGAGCAGTTCTTC. Amino acid sequence: CAISAWTPNNEQFF.

This clone appeared a single time. The genes are TRBV10-3 and TRBJ1-1, with 10 bases matching TRBD1. V lost 2 bases to trimming and J lost 6 bases; unmatched junction nucleotides: 3. Germline CDR1 is ENHRY and CDR2 is SYGVKD. The CDR3 runs to 14 residues. In nucleotides, the CDR3 is TGTGCCATCAGTGAGAATGGACAGGGGGCTGAAGCTTTCTTT. Amino acids: CAISENGQGAEAFF.

In its sample, this clone was seen many times. V gene TRBV6-4 combines with J gene TRBJ2-1; the match to TRBD2 covers 9 bases. Germline lookup yields CDR1 MRHNA and CDR2 SNTAGT. CDR3 size: 15 residues. The ends lost 0 bases at V and 5 bases at J; junction bases unmatched: 2. The CDR3 coding sequence is TGTGCCAGCAGTGACTCTAGCGGGGGTCACAATGAGCAGTTCTTC. This encodes CASSDSSGGHNEQFF.

J is TRBJ1-1 and V is TRBV6-2 or TRBV6-3; 8 bases agree with TRBD1. The CDR3 length is 16 residues. CDR1 MNHEY and CDR2 SVGEGT come from the germline V gene. The V gene end was trimmed by 5 bases and the J gene end by 2 bases; junction bases not matched to a gene: 10. The chain's CDR3 is CASSPGAGGLNTEAFF. The DNA of the CDR3 is TGTGCCAGCAGTCCGGGAGCAGGGGGCTTAAACACTGAAGCTTTCTTT.

The rearrangement uses TRBV4-3 and TRBJ1-4; 9 bases fit TRBD1. This CDR3 has 19 residues. Germline trimming cut 0 bases from V and 0 bases from J; bases unmatched to any gene: 8. Germline V gene lookup returns CDR1 LGHNA and CDR2 YSLEER. The CDR3 coding sequence is TGCGCCAGCAGCCAAGACTCCGGGACAGGGTACGCAACTAATGAAAAACTGTTTTTT. It translates to CASSQDSGTGYATNEKLFF.

The rearrangement joins TRBV6-2 or TRBV6-3 to TRBJ1-1; D is unclear. In germline, CDR1 is MNHEY, CDR2 SVGEGT. The V end was cut by 0 bases, the J end by 7 bases, with 12 bases between. This CDR3 has 14 amino acids. CDR3 sequence (DNA): TGTGCCAGCAGTTACTCATCCAGCGAGATTGAAGCTTTCTTT. Amino acid sequence: CASSYSSSEIEAFF.

CDR3 DNA: TGTGCCAGCCCCCCCAGTCCCGGGGTTGTTTCGAATGAGCAGTTCTTC. Amino acid sequence: CASPPSPGVVSNEQFF. The chain carries TRBV28 and TRBJ2-1; perhaps TRBD2 as D (5 bases). Trimming removed 8 bases at V and 7 bases at J, with 24 bases between. Germline V lookup: CDR1 MDHEN, CDR2 SYDVKM. This CDR3 has 16 residues.

V usage is TRBV30 and J usage is TRBJ2-6, with D possibly TRBD2 on 6 matching bases. Germline V gives CDR1 GTSNPN, CDR2 SVGIG (reference sequence). Trimming left V 3 bases short and J 2 bases short, with 11 bases between. This CDR3 is 15 amino acids long. The CDR3 nucleotides read TGTGCCTGGAGAGGGCGGGGTGCTGGGGCCAACGTCCTGACTTTC. It codes for CAWRGRGAGANVLTF.

The V call is TRBV2, the J call TRBJ2-7, with D possibly being TRBD1 (5 bases). The V and J ends lost 5 bases and 2 bases respectively, with 13 bases between them. CDR3 length equals 14 residues. CDR1 and CDR2 (germline): SNHLY, FYNNEI. In DNA form, the CDR3 reads TGTGCCAGCAGTCGTGGGGCCGAGACCTACGAGCAGTACTTC. Protein sequence: CASSRGAETYEQYF.

The chain carries TRBV2 and TRBJ2-7; D is possibly TRBD1 (6 bases). The CDR3 is 13 residues long. The V end lost 5 bases, the J end lost 3 bases, and 11 bases lay between the germline ends. Germline CDR1 and CDR2: SNHLY and FYNNEI. The CDR3 coding sequence is TGTGCCAGCAGTCTTAGGACAGTCTACGAGCAGTACTTC. Its translation: CASSLRTVYEQYF.

V gene TRBV5-1 combines with J gene TRBJ1-2; D remains ambiguous. The CDR3 runs to 14 residues. CDR1 is SGHRS and CDR2 is YFSETQ in the germline V gene. Deletions cut 0 bases from V and 4 bases from J, with 10 bases between. The CDR3 bases are TGCGCCAGCAGCTTGGAGGGAGGAAGCTATGGCTACACCTTC. The encoded protein is CASSLEGGSYGYTF. Combining the CDR3 with reference TRBV5-1 and TRBJ1-2 gives the whole variable domain KAGVTQTPRYLIKTRGQQVTLSCSPISGHRSVSWYQQTPGQGLQFLFEYFSETQRNKGNFPGRFSGRQFSNSRSEMNVSTLELGDSALYLCASSLEGGSYGYTFGSGTRLTVV.

This chain uses TRBV11-2 with TRBJ2-7; a weak D match, TRBD2 (7 bases). This CDR3 spans 14 amino acids. V was pared by 6 bases and J by 4 bases, with 16 bases between. Germline V gene data show CDR1 as SGHAT and CDR2 as FQNNGV. The CDR3 DNA reads as TGTGCCAGCAGGGGAGGGGGGCCGGAGTACGAGCAGTACTTC. This encodes CASRGGGPEYEQYF.

This clone has just a few counts. The chain is built from TRBV28 and TRBJ1-5, with TRBD1 matching 7 bases. The germline V gene encodes CDR1 MDHEN and CDR2 SYDVKM. The CDR3 runs 15 residues. The V and J ends lost 2 bases and 4 bases, in that order; junction bases with no gene match: 5. CDR3 DNA: TGTGCCAGCAGTTTAAAGGGGGCGTATAATCAGCCCCAGCATTTT. Translated, it gives CASSLKGAYNQPQHF.

This clone occurred once. J is TRBJ2-5 and V is TRBV13; 12 bases line up with TRBD2. J was trimmed by 2 bases and V by 5 bases; bases with no gene match: 6. Germline-derived CDR1 and CDR2 are PRHDT and FYEKMQ (reference sequence). The CDR3 extends over 16 amino acids. In nucleotides, the CDR3 is TGTGCCAGCAGCAAAAAGGGGACTAGCGGGCAAGAGACCCAGTACTTC. It is translated as CASSKKGTSGQETQYF.

The chain recombines TRBV6-5 with TRBJ2-1; TRBD2 agrees at 9 bases. V dropped 7 bases and J dropped 2; count of bases not matched to a gene: 6. This CDR3 comprises 15 residues. Germline CDR1 and CDR2: MNHEY and SVGAGI. This chain's CDR3 is CASKPLAGAYNEQFF. In nucleotides, the CDR3 is TGTGCCAGCAAACCCTTAGCGGGGGCCTACAATGAGCAGTTCTTC.

V is TRBV19 and J is TRBJ1-1; 7 bases match TRBD1. The CDR3 extends over 14 amino acids. V gave up 0 bases and J gave up 8 bases; unmatched junction bases: 6. The V gene's germline CDR1 is LNHDA and CDR2 SQIVND (reference sequence). The CDR3 region is CASSIDQGGEEAFF. The CDR3 coding sequence is TGTGCCAGTAGTATAGATCAAGGGGGCGAGGAAGCTTTCTTT.

This clone was recorded a few times. The V gene is TRBV4-1, the J gene TRBJ1-1; D is possibly TRBD1 (5 bases). This CDR3 has 11 residues. V shed 3 bases and J shed 10 bases, with 9 bases lying between them. CDR1 is MGHRA, CDR2 YSYEKL, per germline. This CDR3 reads CASSQGLGAFF. The CDR3 nucleotides read TGCGCCAGCAGCCAGGGGCTGGGAGCTTTCTTT.

The J gene is TRBJ2-3, the V gene TRBV6-2 or TRBV6-3, with 9 positions matching TRBD2. The germline V gene has CDR1 MNHEY and CDR2 SVGEGT. The CDR3 runs to 16 residues. J lost 4 bases, V lost 0 bases, and 5 bases had no gene match. The DNA for the CDR3 is TGTGCCAGCAGTTACTCGATAGCGGGGGAAGCAGATACGCAGTATTTT. Protein: CASSYSIAGEADTQYF.

This clone was recorded only once. The rearrangement links TRBV5-1 to TRBJ2-5; no firm D call. Trimming stripped 2 bases from V and 2 bases from J, with 7 bases between. This CDR3 has 13 amino acids. Germline assignment: CDR1 SGHRS and CDR2 YFSETQ. The chain's CDR3 is CASSFTPQETQYF. CDR3 bases: TGCGCCAGCAGCTTTACACCACAAGAGACCCAGTACTTC.

The chain has TRBV7-8 and TRBJ2-1, with 9 bases fitting TRBD1. CDR3 length equals 15 residues. CDR1 is SGHVS, CDR2 FQNEAQ, per germline. Losses at the gene ends were 5 bases for V and 8 bases for J; bases not matched to a gene: 10. In DNA, the CDR3 is TGTGCCAGCAGCCAAATCCGGGACAGGGTTCATGAGCAGTTCTTC. Translated: CASSQIRDRVHEQFF.

This chain uses TRBV5-1 with TRBJ1-5; the D is unclear. Germline lookup yields CDR1 SGHRS and CDR2 YFSETQ. The germline V and J ends were trimmed by 4 bases and 3 bases, with 14 bases remaining between them. The length of the CDR3 is 15 residues. The CDR3 sequence is CASSPDPGVNQPQHF. CDR3 DNA sequence: TGCGCCAGCAGCCCCGATCCAGGCGTCAATCAGCCCCAGCATTTT.